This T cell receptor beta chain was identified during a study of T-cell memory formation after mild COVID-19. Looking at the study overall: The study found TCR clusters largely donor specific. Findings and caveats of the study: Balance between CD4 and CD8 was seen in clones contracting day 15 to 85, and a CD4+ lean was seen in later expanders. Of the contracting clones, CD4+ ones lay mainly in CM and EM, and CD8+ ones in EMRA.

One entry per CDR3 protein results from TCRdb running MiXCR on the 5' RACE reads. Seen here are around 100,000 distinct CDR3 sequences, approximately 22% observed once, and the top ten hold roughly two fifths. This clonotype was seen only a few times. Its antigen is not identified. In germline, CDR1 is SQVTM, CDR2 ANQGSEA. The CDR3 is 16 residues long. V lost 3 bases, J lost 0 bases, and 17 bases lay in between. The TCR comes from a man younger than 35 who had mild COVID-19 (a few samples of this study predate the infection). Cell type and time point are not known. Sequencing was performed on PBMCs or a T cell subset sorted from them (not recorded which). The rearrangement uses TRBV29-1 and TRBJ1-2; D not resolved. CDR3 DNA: TGCAGCGTTGATCTTCAGCAACCCCGGGCTAACTATGGCTACACCTTC. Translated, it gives CSVDLQQPRANYGYTF.